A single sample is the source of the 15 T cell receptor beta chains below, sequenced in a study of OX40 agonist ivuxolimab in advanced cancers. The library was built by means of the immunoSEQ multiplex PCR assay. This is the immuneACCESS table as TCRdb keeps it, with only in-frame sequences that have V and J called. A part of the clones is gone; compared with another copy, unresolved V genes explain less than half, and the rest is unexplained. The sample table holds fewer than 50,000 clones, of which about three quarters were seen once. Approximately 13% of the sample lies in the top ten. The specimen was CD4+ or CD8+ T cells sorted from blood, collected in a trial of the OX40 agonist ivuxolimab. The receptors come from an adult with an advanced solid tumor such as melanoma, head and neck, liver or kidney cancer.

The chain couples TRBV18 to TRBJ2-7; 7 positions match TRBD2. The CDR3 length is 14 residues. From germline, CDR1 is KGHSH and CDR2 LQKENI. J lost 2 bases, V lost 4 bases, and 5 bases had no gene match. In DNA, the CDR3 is TGTGCCAGCTCACTTTCTAGCGGTGCCTACGAGCAGTACTTC. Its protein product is CASSLSSGAYEQYF. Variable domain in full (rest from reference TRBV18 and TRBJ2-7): NAGVMQNPRHLVRRRGQEARLRCSPMKGHSHVYWYRQLPEEGLKFMVYLQKENIIDESGMPKERFSAEFPKEGPSILRIQQVVRGDSAAYFCASSLSSGAYEQYFGPGTRLTVT.

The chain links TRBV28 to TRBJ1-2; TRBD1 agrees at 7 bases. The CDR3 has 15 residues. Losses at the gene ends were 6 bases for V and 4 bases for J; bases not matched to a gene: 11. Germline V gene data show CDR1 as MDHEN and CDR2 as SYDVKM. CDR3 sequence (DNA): TGTGCCAGCAGCTCCGGGGAGGGGGCCCCCTATGGCTACACCTTC. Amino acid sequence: CASSSGEGAPYGYTF.

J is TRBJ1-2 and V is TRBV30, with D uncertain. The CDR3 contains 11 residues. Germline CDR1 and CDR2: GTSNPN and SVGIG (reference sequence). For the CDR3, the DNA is TGTTACAGCCAGACCTACTATGGCTACACCTTC. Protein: CYSQTYYGYTF.

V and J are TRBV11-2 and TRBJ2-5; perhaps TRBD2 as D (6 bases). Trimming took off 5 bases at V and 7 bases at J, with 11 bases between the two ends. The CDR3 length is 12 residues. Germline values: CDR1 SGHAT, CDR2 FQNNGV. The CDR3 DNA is TGTGCCAGCAGCCGCGGGGTAGGGACCCAGTACTTC. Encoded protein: CASSRGVGTQYF.

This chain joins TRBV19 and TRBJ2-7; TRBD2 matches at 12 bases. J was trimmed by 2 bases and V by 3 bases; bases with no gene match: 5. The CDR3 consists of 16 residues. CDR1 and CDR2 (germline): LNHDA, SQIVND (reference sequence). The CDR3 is CASSMTTSGRPYEQYF. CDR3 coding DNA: TGTGCCAGTAGTATGACGACTAGCGGGAGACCCTACGAGCAGTACTTC.

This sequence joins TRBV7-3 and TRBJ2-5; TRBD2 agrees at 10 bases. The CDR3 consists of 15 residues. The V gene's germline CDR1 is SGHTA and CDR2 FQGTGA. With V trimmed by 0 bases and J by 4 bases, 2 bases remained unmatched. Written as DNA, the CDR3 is TGTGCCAGCAGCTTAACTCCTAGCGGGAGAGAGACCCAGTACTTC. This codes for CASSLTPSGRETQYF.

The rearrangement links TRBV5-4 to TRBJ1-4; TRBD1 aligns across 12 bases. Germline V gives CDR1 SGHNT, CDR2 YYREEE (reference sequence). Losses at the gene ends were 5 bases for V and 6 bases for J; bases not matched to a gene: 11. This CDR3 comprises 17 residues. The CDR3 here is CASSVRGQGANDEKLFF. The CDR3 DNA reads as TGTGCCAGCAGTGTGAGGGGACAGGGGGCAAATGATGAAAAACTGTTTTTT.

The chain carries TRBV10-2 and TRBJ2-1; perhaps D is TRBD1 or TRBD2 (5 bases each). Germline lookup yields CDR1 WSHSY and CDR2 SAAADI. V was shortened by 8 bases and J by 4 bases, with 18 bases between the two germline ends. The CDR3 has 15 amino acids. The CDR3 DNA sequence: TGCGCCAGCTGGGACGGGTCTAGTCCGTACAATGAGCAGTTCTTC. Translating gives CASWDGSSPYNEQFF.

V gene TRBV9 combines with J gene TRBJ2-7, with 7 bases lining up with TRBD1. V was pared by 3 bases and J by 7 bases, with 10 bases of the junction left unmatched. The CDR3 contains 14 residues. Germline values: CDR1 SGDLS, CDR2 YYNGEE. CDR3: CASSGRTGLGEQYF. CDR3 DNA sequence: TGTGCCAGCAGCGGAAGGACAGGCTTGGGGGAGCAGTACTTC.

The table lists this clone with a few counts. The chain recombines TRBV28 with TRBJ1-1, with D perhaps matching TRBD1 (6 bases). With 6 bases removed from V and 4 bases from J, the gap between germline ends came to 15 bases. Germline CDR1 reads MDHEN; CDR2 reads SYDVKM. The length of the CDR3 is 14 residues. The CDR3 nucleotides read TGTGCCAGCAGCCCATGGGTGGGGGCCACTGAAGCTTTCTTT. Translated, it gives CASSPWVGATEAFF.

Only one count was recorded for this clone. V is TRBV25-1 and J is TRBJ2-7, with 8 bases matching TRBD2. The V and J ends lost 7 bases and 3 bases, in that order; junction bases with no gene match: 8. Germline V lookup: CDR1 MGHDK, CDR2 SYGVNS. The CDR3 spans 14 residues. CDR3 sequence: CASNVGGAHYEQYF. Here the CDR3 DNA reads TGTGCCAGCAATGTCGGGGGGGCCCACTACGAGCAGTACTTC.

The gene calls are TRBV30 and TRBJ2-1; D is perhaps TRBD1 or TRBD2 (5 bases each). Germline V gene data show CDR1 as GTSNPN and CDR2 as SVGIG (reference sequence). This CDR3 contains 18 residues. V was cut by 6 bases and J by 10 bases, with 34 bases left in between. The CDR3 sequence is CACPRGLDTPGPPREQFF. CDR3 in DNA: TGTGCCTGTCCCCGGGGCCTGGATACCCCCGGGCCACCCAGGGAGCAGTTCTTC.

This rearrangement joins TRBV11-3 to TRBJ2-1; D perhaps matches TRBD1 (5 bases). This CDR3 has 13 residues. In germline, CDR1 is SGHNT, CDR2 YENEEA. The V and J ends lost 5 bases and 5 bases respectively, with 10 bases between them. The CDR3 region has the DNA TGTGCCAGCAGCCCAGGGCCCCACAATGAGCAGTTCTTC. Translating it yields CASSPGPHNEQFF.

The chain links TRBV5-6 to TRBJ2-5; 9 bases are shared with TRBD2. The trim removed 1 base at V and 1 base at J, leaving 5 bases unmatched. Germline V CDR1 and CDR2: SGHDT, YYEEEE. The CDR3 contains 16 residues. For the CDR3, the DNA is TGTGCCAGCAGCTTGTATGCTAGCGGGACCCAAGAGACCCAGTACTTC. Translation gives CASSLYASGTQETQYF.

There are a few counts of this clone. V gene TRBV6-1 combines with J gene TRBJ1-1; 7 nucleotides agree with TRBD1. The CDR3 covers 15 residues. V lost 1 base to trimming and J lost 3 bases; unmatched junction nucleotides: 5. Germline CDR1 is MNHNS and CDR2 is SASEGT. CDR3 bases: TGTGCCAGCAGTGAAGGACAGGGAAGGTACACTGAAGCTTTCTTT. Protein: CASSEGQGRYTEAFF.